These T cell receptor beta chains were read from a single sample in a study of OX40 agonist ivuxolimab in advanced cancers. The protocol was immunoSEQ multiplex PCR, while the TCRdb copy is restricted to in-frame clones and leaves out a portion. The sample shows tens of thousands of clones, around 90% of them seen only once. Material: CD4+ or CD8+ T cells sorted from blood, obtained in a trial of the OX40 agonist ivuxolimab. The receptors derive from an adult with an advanced solid tumor such as melanoma, head and neck, liver or kidney cancer. Each CDR3 is given without its conserved first and last residue.

V gene	J gene	CDR3 protein
TRBV14	TRBJ2-1	ASSRTAGGPRGGQF
TRBV10-3	TRBJ1-1	AISDPVGTEAF
TRBV19	TRBJ1-1	ASSIGGRRNTEAF
TRBV25-1	TRBJ1-4	ASQGGTGILEKLF
TRBV6-1	TRBJ2-5	ASSEPPRETQY
TRBV27	TRBJ2-7	ASRALGREEYEQY
TRBV6-5	TRBJ1-2	ASSKRTAPNYGYT
TRBV10-3	TRBJ2-2	AISAALAGGPDGELF
TRBV13	TRBJ1-4	ASSLGAHRGEKLF
TRBV28	TRBJ1-1	ASTQGITEAF
TRBV7-9	TRBJ2-1	ASRTLAGGSYNEQF
TRBV28	TRBJ2-3	ASNRVGDTQY
TRBV7-3	TRBJ2-1	ASSLRGAGGPNWNEQF
TRBV14	TRBJ2-7	ASSQVVGSGEQY
TRBV6-5	TRBJ1-5	ASSYVDPKSQPQH
TRBV16	TRBJ2-2	ASSPLSTGGDTGELF
TRBV6-5	TRBJ2-6	ATRGGSSGANVLT
TRBV11-2	TRBJ2-3	ASSLDQGLTDTQY
TRBV7-2	TRBJ1-5	ASSLEGGQGSNQPQH
TRBV21-1	TRBJ1-4	ASTRGAGEKLF
TRBV5-1	TRBJ2-7	ASSLDAGPREQY
TRBV7-9	TRBJ2-4	ASSLGTGIAKNIQY
TRBV6-4	TRBJ2-1	ASSEMSGGLNEQF
TRBV19	TRBJ2-3	ASKQGVLAAISDTQY
TRBV18	TRBJ1-1	ASSPLGKDTEAF
TRBV11-2	TRBJ1-1	ASSLDWVSTEAF
TRBV28	TRBJ2-1	ASSLSGGSYNEQF
TRBV2	TRBJ2-2	ASSESAGELF
TRBV2	TRBJ1-3	ASSGGQGNSGNTIY
TRBV5-1	TRBJ2-3	ASSLVPTDTQY
TRBV15	TRBJ1-1	ATSRLEGGVGALEAF
TRBV6-1	TRBJ1-2	ASSERGTAFGYT
TRBV6-6	TRBJ1-2	ASSITGNYGYT
TRBV28	TRBJ1-1	ASSLKRGRYEAF
TRBV28	TRBJ2-5	ASSLLAGALGETQY
TRBV28	TRBJ1-2	ASTPTGKAGYT
TRBV28	TRBJ1-6	ASTPSGQLVSYNSPLH
TRBV5-1	TRBJ1-1	ASSLGQGAVGTEAF
TRBV5-4	TRBJ2-7	ASSSRGQGFYEQY
TRBV7-3	TRBJ1-1	ASSLLGGNTEAF
TRBV28	TRBJ2-5	ASRLVLKGETQY
TRBV27	TRBJ2-7	ASSNTGGLTYEQY
TRBV19	TRBJ2-2	ASSIRRTSGGSNTGELF
TRBV28	TRBJ2-2	ASSGRQGTQSGELF
TRBV28	TRBJ1-2	ASRGPGQSGYT
TRBV6-5	TRBJ1-2	ASSSRRLQTNYGYT
TRBV7-2	TRBJ2-1	ASSLKGNEQF
TRBV9	TRBJ2-5	ASSGQSGPQETQY
TRBV6-6	TRBJ1-5	ASSYDQGSIQPQH